This T cell receptor beta chain was recorded in a study of CD8+CD57+ T cells in acquired aplastic anemia. The wider study: Sorted CD4+ plus CD8+ cells gave DNA averaging roughly 2.9 ug.

According to the study, genomic DNA was the template for TCR beta VDJ and CDR3 profiling. TCRdb passed the reads through MiXCR, listing each CDR3 protein once. Among under 200,000 distinct CDR3 sequences, roughly 43% were seen once, and the ten largest hold about 2.8%. The germline CDR1 and CDR2 sequences are DFQATT and SNEGSKA (reference sequence). This CDR3 has 13 residues. J lost 4 bases, V lost 3 bases, and 5 bases had no gene match. Remarks on this clonotype: Its antigen is undetermined.

Study observations and caveats: Roughly 30 sequences, all CD8+ CDR3, were shared between patients and controls.

CD8+CD57+ cell expansion had been shown by flow cytometry in patients chosen for sequencing. The source material was sorted CD4+, CD8+, or CD8+CD57+ T cells (not recorded which) from PBMCs. The origin of this receptor is a human donor with aplastic anemia. This chain links TRBV20-1 with TRBJ2-7; 8 positions match TRBD2. CDR3 sequence (DNA): TGCAGTGCTAGGGGACTAGATAAGTACGAGCAGTACTTC. As protein: CSARGLDKYEQYF.